These T cell receptor beta chains were read from a single sample in a study of blood T cell repertoires in COVID-19. TCRdb's copy holds only in-frame clones and misses some; the assay was immunoSEQ multiplex PCR. Of around 62,000 clones in the sample, 85% to 90% were seen once. Sequencing was performed on peripheral blood. Every receptor here comes from a man aged 55-75 years with acute or convalescent COVID-19. CDR3s include the opening cysteine and the closing phenylalanine or tryptophan. The order of the fields is V gene, J gene, D gene, clone size, CDR3 DNA, CDR3 protein. A D gene is named only where the DNA matches it firmly. Size is omitted from some rows. Given values are once, few, many or a class for expanded clones.

>TRBV6-7|TRBJ2-7|TRBD2|NA
TGTGCCAGCAGTTCCCGGGACGACCGTGGAGGGAACTCCTGGGGACTATACGAGCAGTACTTC
CASSSRDDRGGNSWGLYEQYF
>TRBV1|TRBJ1-5|NA|NA
TGCACCACCCGACAGGGACTTGTATCTCCCCAGCATTTT
CTTRQGLVSPQHF
>TRBV7-2|TRBJ1-3|NA|NA
TGTGCCAGCAGCTTGGAGGGGACGAGCTCTGGAAACACCATATATTTT
CASSLEGTSSGNTIYF
>TRBV7-3|TRBJ2-1|NA|NA
TGTGCCAGCAGGGGTGGCGCGGGACGCAATGAGCAGTTCTTC
CASRGGAGRNEQFF
>TRBV28|TRBJ2-1|NA|few
TGTGCCACTCAGGGGAATGAGCAGTTCTTC
CATQGNEQFF
>TRBV27|TRBJ1-2|TRBD1|once
TGTGCCAGCAGTCCTCGGGCGGGACAGGTCTATGGCTACACCTTC
CASSPRAGQVYGYTF
>TRBV30|TRBJ1-5|TRBD1|once
TGTGCCTGGAGTGGACAGGGGGCAGATCAGCCCCAGCATTTT
CAWSGQGADQPQHF
>TRBV6-2/TRBV6-3|TRBJ2-7|NA|NA
TGTGCCAGCAGTGGGGACGGTCCGCGGGGCGAGCAGTACTTC
CASSGDGPRGEQYF
>TRBV19|TRBJ1-5|TRBD1|NA
TGTGCCAGTAGTCGACAGGGGGCGGGAAGCAATCAGCCCCAGCATTTT
CASSRQGAGSNQPQHF
>TRBV6-6|TRBJ2-3|NA|NA
TGTGCCAGCAGTTACGAGGATACGCAGTATTTT
CASSYEDTQYF
>TRBV29-1|TRBJ2-5|NA|NA
TGCAGCGGCGACAGTAACCAAGAGACCCAGTACTTC
CSGDSNQETQYF
>TRBV9|TRBJ2-2|NA|NA
TGTGCCAGCAGCGTAGACTCCTCCACCGGGGAGCTGTTTTTT
CASSVDSSTGELFF
>TRBV6-5|TRBJ2-7|NA|NA
TGTGCCAGCTCTCAGTACCCCTACGAGCAGTACTTC
CASSQYPYEQYF
>TRBV6-5|TRBJ2-7|TRBD2|NA
TGTGCCAGCAGTCGGGTAGCGGGCACCTCCTACGAGCAGTACTTC
CASSRVAGTSYEQYF
>TRBV7-9|TRBJ2-7|NA|NA
TGTGCCAGCAGCTTAGATCCTGGACAGCTTTACGAGCAGTACTTC
CASSLDPGQLYEQYF
>TRBV9|TRBJ2-5|TRBD2|NA
TGTGCCAGCAGCGTAGCTCGAGCGGGAGGAGAGACCCAGTACTTC
CASSVARAGGETQYF
>TRBV27|TRBJ2-1|TRBD2|once
TGTGCCAGCAGTAGAGGGGGACTAGCGGGAGGGACTTACAATGAGCAGTTCTTC
CASSRGGLAGGTYNEQFF
>TRBV13|TRBJ1-2|TRBD1|NA
TGTGCCAGCAGCTTGGGACAGAAGGGCTACACCTTC
CASSLGQKGYTF
>TRBV27|TRBJ2-5|TRBD1|NA
TGTGCCAGCAGCCCAATGAAAGGGACAGGGTATTATTGGGTAGAAGAGACCCAGTACTTC
CASSPMKGTGYYWVEETQYF
>TRBV6-2/TRBV6-3|TRBJ2-5|NA|NA
TGTGCCAGCAGCCGCCGGAGACCATCACAAGAGACCCAGTACTTC
CASSRRRPSQETQYF
>TRBV21-1|TRBJ1-5|NA|NA
TGTGCCAGCAGCAAAAGCGCCTATCAGCCCCAGCATTTT
CASSKSAYQPQHF
>TRBV6-6|TRBJ1-2|TRBD1|NA
TGTGCCAGCACCCTAGGGGGCGTAAATGGCTACACCTTC
CASTLGGVNGYTF
>TRBV2|TRBJ2-3|TRBD2|NA
TGTGCCAGCAAACAGAACAGACTAGCCACAGATACGCAGTATTTT
CASKQNRLATDTQYF
>TRBV9|TRBJ1-2|NA|NA
TGTGCCAGCAGCACGCAGGGAGGGCCTAACTATGGCTACACCTTC
CASSTQGGPNYGYTF
>TRBV10-3|TRBJ1-1|NA|NA
TGTGCTATCAGGGGAGGGGTGGACACTGAAGCTTTCTTT
CAIRGGVDTEAFF
>TRBV4-3|TRBJ2-3|TRBD2|once
TGCGCCAGCAGCCAAGATAAAACGGGGGAGGGCCGAGATACGCAGTATTTT
CASSQDKTGEGRDTQYF
>TRBV6-1|TRBJ1-2|NA|NA
TGTGCCAGCAGTGATCTCGTCCGCTATGGCTACACCTTC
CASSDLVRYGYTF
>TRBV12-3/TRBV12-4|TRBJ1-2|NA|NA
TGTGCCAGCAGCCGGGGAGAAAACTATGGCTACACCTTC
CASSRGENYGYTF
>TRBV24-1|TRBJ2-1|TRBD2|once
TGTGCCACCAGTGCGCGACTAGCGGGAGAGCAGTTCTTC
CATSARLAGEQFF
>TRBV7-9|TRBJ2-7|TRBD2|NA
TGTGCCAGCAGCCGCCTTGGGGCGGGAGGGAACGAGCAGTACTTC
CASSRLGAGGNEQYF
>TRBV3-1/TRBV3-2|TRBJ1-2|NA|NA
TGTGCCAGCAGCCAAGATCTTTCAGGGTATGGCTACACCTTC
CASSQDLSGYGYTF
>TRBV11-3|TRBJ2-1|NA|NA
TGTGCCAGCAGCTTAGATTTCGGTGGCTCCTACAATGAGCAGTTCTTC
CASSLDFGGSYNEQFF
>TRBV6-4|TRBJ1-4|TRBD1|NA
TGTGCCAGCAGTTTACAGGGGGGAGAAAAACTGTTTTTT
CASSLQGGEKLFF
>TRBV30|TRBJ2-3|TRBD2|NA
TGTGCCTGGAGTGGGTCCAGCGGGAGGATCACAGATACGCAGTATTTT
CAWSGSSGRITDTQYF
>TRBV27|TRBJ1-5|NA|NA
TGTGCCAGCAGTTTTCAGGGCAATCAGCCCCAGCATTTT
CASSFQGNQPQHF
>TRBV5-6|TRBJ1-5|TRBD1|NA
TGTGCCAGCAGCCTCAGACCGACAGGGAAACCCAATCAGCCCCAGCATTTT
CASSLRPTGKPNQPQHF
>TRBV28|TRBJ1-1|NA|NA
TGTGCCAGCAGTTTAGCACAGTACATGAACACTGAAGCTTTCTTT
CASSLAQYMNTEAFF
>TRBV6-2/TRBV6-3|TRBJ2-3|NA|NA
TGTGCCAGCAGTTACTCGAAGTTGGAGGTTGATACGCAGTATTTT
CASSYSKLEVDTQYF
>TRBV6-5|TRBJ1-4|TRBD1|NA
TGTGCCAGCAGTTACCAGGGGGCGAACGAAAAACTGTTTTTT
CASSYQGANEKLFF
>TRBV28|TRBJ2-7|TRBD1|NA
TGTGCCAGCAGAAGGACAGGGCCTCCCTACGAGCAGTACTTC
CASRRTGPPYEQYF
>TRBV9|TRBJ2-7|TRBD1|NA
TGTGCCAGCAGCTCCCCCGACAGGGGAACCGGGGAGCAGTACTTC
CASSSPDRGTGEQYF
>TRBV6-5|TRBJ2-3|TRBD1|NA
TGTGCCAGCAGAGGGGACAGGGGTTCTACGCAGTATTTT
CASRGDRGSTQYF
>TRBV29-1|TRBJ2-5|NA|NA
TGCAGCGTTGATATCGCGGGACAGCAACGGGAGACCCAGTACTTC
CSVDIAGQQRETQYF